This entry concerns a single TCR beta chain. This record belongs to a study of spatial heterogeneity in lung cancer. Study summary: More than 9.5 raw reads, on average, carried each unique TCR and UMI combination.

As for time point: sample taken at primary tumor resection. Unsorted whole RNA from tumor, nontumor lung or frozen PBMC underwent sequencing. In TCRdb, the 5' RACE reads were re-called with MiXCR into one record per CDR3 protein. Here the sample spans around 92,000 distinct CDR3 sequences, 9.5% to 15% being singletons. The CDR3 has 15 amino acids. The V and J ends lost 2 bases and 4 bases respectively, with 14 bases between them. The germline V gene has CDR1 KGHSH and CDR2 LQKENI. The gene calls are TRBV18 and TRBJ1-2, with a possible D match to TRBD1 (6 bases). Sequenced here: PBMCs, sampled at surgery. This clonotype originated in a male donor with early-stage non-small cell lung cancer. This CDR3 reads CASSPFHRAGYGYTF. The CDR3 coding sequence is TGTGCCAGCTCACCATTCCACAGGGCCGGCTATGGCTACACCTTC.